In its sample, the clone carrying this T cell receptor beta chain was seen a few times. This sample is drawn from a study of T cells in Graves' hyperthyroidism and ophthalmopathy. V shed 10 bases, J shed 4 bases, and the junction held 9 bases outside the gene matches. Per germline, CDR1 MNHNS and CDR2 SASEGT. The CDR3 length is 13 residues. Duration under 3 months, a NOSPECS grade of at least 4, and a Clinical Activity Score of at least 3 characterized the ophthalmopathy patients. It was around 11 ml of fresh peripheral blood that supplied the PBMCs. Researchers amplified the TCR beta CDR3 regions from RNA transcripts. In the first-round RT-PCR of the TCR CDR3, the HTBI primer set was used. TCRdb reprocessed the multiplex PCR reads via MiXCR and lists one record per CDR3 protein. Among fewer than 450,000 distinct CDR3 sequences listed, around a sixth were seen once.

The sample was blood. The receptor was derived from a man between 18 and 29 years old with Graves' ophthalmopathy. The gene calls are TRBV6-1 and TRBJ1-2; TRBD1 matches 7 bases. The CDR3 region has the DNA TGTGCCACCTCACCGGGACAGCCCTATGGCTACACCTTC. It is translated as CATSPGQPYGYTF.